These T cell receptor beta chains were read from a single sample in a study of HIV-infected children after antiretroviral therapy interruption. TCRdb reprocessed the 3' RACE reads via MiXCR and lists one record per CDR3 protein. Here the sample spans about 50,000 distinct CDR3 sequences, about 4.3% being singletons. Sequencing used CD45RA+ CD4+ T cells from PBMCs, pooled from several time points, obtained from a donor given antiretroviral therapy, either interrupted or continuous. The source is a pool of human donors with HIV. Each CDR3 is given without its conserved first and last residue. Where a row states a size, it is once, few, many or the class of an expanded clone; other rows omit it.

>TRBV6-9|NA|TRBJ2-7|12
ASTQGQGAYEQY
>TRBV3-1|NA|TRBJ1-6|12
ASSQVGANSPLH
>TRBV27|many|TRBJ1-1|13
ASSLSFAGQSEAF
>TRBV29-1|few|TRBJ2-3|9
SVRPGDTQY
>TRBV18|many|TRBJ2-4|12
ASSPTGGQNIQY
>TRBV20-1|many|TRBJ1-2|12
SAITRGEGGGYT
>TRBV20-1|NA|TRBJ1-2|12
SADRTGTPRGLP
>TRBV15|many|TRBJ2-7|13
ATSRELGINIEQY
>TRBV12-3/TRBV12-4|NA|TRBJ1-1|12
ASNPGTGGRGAF
>TRBV29-1|many|TRBJ1-2|10
SVEQQYYGYT
>TRBV20-1|many|TRBJ2-3|13
SAVGERAGGPAQY
>TRBV5-1|NA|TRBJ2-3|10
ASSWSTDTQY
>TRBV6-1|many|TRBJ1-1|11
ASKWDSNTEAF
>TRBV6-1|many|TRBJ2-3|10
ATKKDTDTQY
>TRBV20-1|medium-sized|TRBJ1-5|9
SARQMVTQH
>TRBV4-1|few|TRBJ1-3|13
ASSPTATSGNTIY
>TRBV7-2|many|TRBJ2-2|12
ASSRQGNTGELF
>TRBV11-3|many|TRBJ2-3|11
ASSSTTGDTQY
>TRBV2|many|TRBJ2-7|10
ASRGQDNEQY
>TRBV12-3/TRBV12-4|many|TRBJ2-1|9
ASSAGGEQF
>TRBV20-1|many|TRBJ1-1|12
SATATGSRAEAF
>TRBV19|many|TRBJ2-1|15
ASTKSHSSGGPNEQF
>TRBV7-2|many|TRBJ2-3|12
ASSFSGEGDTQY
>TRBV5-6|many|TRBJ2-7|13
ASSLASGGIYEQY
>TRBV29-1|NA|TRBJ2-1|13
SVATYGQGGDEQF
>TRBV7-2|NA|TRBJ2-1|15
ASSTLSGASYLNEQF
>TRBV23-1|many|TRBJ1-5|15
ASSKTGTGRIHQPQH
>TRBV30|many|TRBJ1-2|12
AWSGRQATYGYT
>TRBV5-4|NA|TRBJ2-5|11
ASRTAGDETQY
>TRBV6-2/TRBV6-3|few|TRBJ2-7|11
ASSYFHSYEQY
>TRBV30|many|TRBJ1-6|8
ALEKSPLH
>TRBV2|NA|TRBJ1-1|14
ASSDLRGGLTIEAF
>TRBV7-7|few|TRBJ2-5|13
ASTVMKGSQETQY
>TRBV2|many|TRBJ2-3|15
ASTFMQGPLSTDTQY
>TRBV12-3/TRBV12-4|many|TRBJ2-2|11
ASDGEGTGELF
>TRBV20-1|many|TRBJ2-3|12
SASDRGPLDTQY
>TRBV12-3/TRBV12-4|many|TRBJ2-3|10
ASSFITDTQY
>TRBV7-2|once|TRBJ1-4|13
ASSLGRDTDGKLF
>TRBV11-2|many|TRBJ2-7|13
ASRSSGRGNYEQY
>TRBV5-1|NA|TRBJ2-3|13
ASSPTEGWADTQY
>TRBV19|many|TRBJ2-6|14
ASDSPGRAGANVLT
>TRBV18|many|TRBJ2-1|14
ASSLLQGSSYNEQF
>TRBV6-2/TRBV6-3|NA|TRBJ2-1|10
ASNRGYNEQF
>TRBV27|NA|TRBJ1-5|12
ASSGQGLNQPQH
>TRBV20-1|many|TRBJ1-3|11
SARKSPGNTIY
>TRBV29-1|many|TRBJ1-1|14
SATSRQGGMNTEAF
>TRBV20-1|many|TRBJ2-1|14
SAREERDSSYNEQF
>TRBV10-3|medium-sized|TRBJ1-1|11
AISDVVPTEAF